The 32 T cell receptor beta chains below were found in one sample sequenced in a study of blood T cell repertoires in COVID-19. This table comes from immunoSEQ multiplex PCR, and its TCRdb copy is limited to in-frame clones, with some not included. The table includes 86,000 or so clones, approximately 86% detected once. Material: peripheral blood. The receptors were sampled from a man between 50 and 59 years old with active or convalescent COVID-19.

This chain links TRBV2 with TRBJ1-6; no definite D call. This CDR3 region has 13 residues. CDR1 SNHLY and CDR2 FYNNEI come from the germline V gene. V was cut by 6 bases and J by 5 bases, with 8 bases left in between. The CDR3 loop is CASRNSHNSPLHF. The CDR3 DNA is TGTGCCAGCAGGAACAGTCATAATTCACCCCTCCACTTT.

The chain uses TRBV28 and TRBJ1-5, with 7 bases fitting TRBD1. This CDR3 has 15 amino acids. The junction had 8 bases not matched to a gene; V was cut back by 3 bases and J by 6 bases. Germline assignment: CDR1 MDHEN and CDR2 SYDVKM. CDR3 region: CASSFRGGAGQPQHF. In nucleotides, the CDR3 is TGTGCCAGCAGTTTTCGAGGGGGCGCGGGTCAGCCCCAGCATTTT.

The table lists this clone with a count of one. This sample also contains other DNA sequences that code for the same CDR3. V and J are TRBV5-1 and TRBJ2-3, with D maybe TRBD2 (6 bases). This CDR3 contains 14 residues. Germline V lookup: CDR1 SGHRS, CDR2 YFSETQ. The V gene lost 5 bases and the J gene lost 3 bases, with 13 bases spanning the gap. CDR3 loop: CASSRGGGTDTQYF. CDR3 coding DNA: TGCGCCAGCAGTCGTGGCGGAGGGACAGATACGCAGTATTTT.

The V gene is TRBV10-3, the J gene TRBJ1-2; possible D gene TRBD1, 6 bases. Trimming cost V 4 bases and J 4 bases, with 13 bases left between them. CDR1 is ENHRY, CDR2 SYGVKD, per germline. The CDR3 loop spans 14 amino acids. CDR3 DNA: TGTGCCATCAGTGGTAGGACAGAAGTCTATGGCTACACCTTC. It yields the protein CAISGRTEVYGYTF.

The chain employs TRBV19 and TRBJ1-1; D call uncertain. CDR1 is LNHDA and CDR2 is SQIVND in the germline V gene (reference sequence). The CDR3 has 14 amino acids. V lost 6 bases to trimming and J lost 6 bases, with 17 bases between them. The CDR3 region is CASRDTGSLSEAFF. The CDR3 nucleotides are TGTGCCAGTAGAGATACCGGGTCTCTTTCTGAAGCTTTCTTT. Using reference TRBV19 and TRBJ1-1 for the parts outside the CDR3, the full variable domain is DGGITQSPKYLFRKEGQNVTLSCEQNLNHDAMYWYRQDPGQGLRLIYYSQIVNDFQKGDIAEGYSVSREKKESFPLTVTSAQKNPTAFYLCASRDTGSLSEAFFGQGTRLTVV.

CDR3 region: CASSEPGQGDGEAFF. DNA for the CDR3: TGTGCCAGCAGCGAACCGGGACAGGGGGACGGGGAAGCTTTCTTT. V gene TRBV9 combines with J gene TRBJ1-1, with 11 positions matching TRBD1. The CDR3 loop spans 15 amino acids. Germline assignment: CDR1 SGDLS and CDR2 YYNGEE. The trim removed 3 bases at V and 8 bases at J, leaving 9 bases unmatched.

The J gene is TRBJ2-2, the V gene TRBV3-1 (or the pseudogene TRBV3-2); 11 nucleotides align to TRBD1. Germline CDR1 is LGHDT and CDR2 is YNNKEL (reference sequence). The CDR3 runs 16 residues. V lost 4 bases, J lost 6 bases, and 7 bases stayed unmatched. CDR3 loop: CASSPGQGAAAGELFF. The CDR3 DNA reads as TGTGCCAGCAGCCCTGGACAGGGGGCGGCGGCCGGGGAGCTGTTTTTT.

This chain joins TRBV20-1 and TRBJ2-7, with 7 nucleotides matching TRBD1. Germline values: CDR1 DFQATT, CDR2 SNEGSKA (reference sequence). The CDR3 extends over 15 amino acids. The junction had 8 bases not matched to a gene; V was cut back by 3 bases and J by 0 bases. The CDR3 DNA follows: TGCAGTGCTAGTTTAGGACAGGTGGGCTCCTACGAGCAGTACTTC. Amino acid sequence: CSASLGQVGSYEQYF.

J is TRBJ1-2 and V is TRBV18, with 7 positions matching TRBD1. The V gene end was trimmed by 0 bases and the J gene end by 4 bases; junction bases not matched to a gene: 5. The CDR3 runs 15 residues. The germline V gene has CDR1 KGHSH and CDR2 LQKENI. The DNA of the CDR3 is TGTGCCAGCTCACCACCGTCCAGGGGGGCCTATGGCTACACCTTC. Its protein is CASSPPSRGAYGYTF.

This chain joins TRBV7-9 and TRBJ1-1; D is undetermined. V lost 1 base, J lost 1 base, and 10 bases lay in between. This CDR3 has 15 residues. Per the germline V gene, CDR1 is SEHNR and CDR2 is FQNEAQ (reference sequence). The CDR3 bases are TGTGCCAGCAGCTTAGTTCAAGCTCCGAACACTGAAGCTTTCTTT. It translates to CASSLVQAPNTEAFF.

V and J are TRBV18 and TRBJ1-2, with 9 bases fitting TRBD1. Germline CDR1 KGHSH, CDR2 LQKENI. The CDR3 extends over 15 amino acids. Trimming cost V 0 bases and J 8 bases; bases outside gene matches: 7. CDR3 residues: CASSPPPGTGYGYTF. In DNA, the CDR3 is TGTGCCAGCTCACCACCCCCCGGGACAGGGTACGGCTACACCTTC.

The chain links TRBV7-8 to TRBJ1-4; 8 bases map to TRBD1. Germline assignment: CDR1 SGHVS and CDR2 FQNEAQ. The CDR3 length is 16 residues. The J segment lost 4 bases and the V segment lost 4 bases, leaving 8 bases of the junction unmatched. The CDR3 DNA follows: TGTGCCAGCAGCTCCCGGCAGGGGGCGGGTAATGAAAAACTGTTTTTT. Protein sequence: CASSSRQGAGNEKLFF.

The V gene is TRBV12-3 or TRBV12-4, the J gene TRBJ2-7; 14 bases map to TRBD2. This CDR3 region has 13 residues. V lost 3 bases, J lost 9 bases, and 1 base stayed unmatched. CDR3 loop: CASSFGTSGGQYV. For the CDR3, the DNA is TGTGCCAGCAGTTTTGGGACTAGCGGGGGGCAGTACGTC.

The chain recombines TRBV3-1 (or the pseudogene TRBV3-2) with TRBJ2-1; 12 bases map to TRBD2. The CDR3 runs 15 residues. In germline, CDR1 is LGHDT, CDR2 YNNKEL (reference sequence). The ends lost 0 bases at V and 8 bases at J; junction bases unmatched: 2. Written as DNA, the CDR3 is TGTGCCAGCAGCCAAGAACTAGCGGGGGGTTATGAGCAGTTCTTC. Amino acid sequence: CASSQELAGGYEQFF.

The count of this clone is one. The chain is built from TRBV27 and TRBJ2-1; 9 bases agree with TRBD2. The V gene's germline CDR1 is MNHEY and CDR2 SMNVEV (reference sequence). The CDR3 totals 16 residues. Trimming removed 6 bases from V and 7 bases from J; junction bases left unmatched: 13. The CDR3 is CASRPERGVILNEQFF. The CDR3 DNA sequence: TGTGCCAGCAGGCCTGAGCGGGGGGTGATTTTGAATGAGCAGTTCTTC.

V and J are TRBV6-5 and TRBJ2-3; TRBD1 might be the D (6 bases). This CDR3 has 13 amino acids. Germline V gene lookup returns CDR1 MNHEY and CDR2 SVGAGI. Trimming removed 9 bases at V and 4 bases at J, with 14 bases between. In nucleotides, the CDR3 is TGTGCCAGGTACAGGGTAGGGGCAGATACGCAGTATTTT. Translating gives CARYRVGADTQYF.

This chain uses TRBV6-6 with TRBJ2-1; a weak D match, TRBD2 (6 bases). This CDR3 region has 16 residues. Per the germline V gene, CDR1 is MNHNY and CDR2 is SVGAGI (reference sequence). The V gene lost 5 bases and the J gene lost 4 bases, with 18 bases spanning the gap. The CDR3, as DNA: TGTGCCAGCAGTGGGACCCCCATTGGGGGGTACAATGAGCAGTTCTTC. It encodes CASSGTPIGGYNEQFF.

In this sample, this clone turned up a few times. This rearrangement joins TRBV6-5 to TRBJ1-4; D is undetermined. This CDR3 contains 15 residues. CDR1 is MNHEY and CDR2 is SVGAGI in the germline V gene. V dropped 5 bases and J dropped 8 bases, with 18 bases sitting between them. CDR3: CASSPRGRVEEKLFF. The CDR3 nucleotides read TGTGCCAGCAGTCCCCGGGGTAGGGTTGAAGAAAAACTGTTTTTT.

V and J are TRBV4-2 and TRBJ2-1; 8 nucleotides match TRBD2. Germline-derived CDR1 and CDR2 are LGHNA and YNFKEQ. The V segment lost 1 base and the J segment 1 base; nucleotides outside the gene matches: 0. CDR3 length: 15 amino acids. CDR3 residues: CASSQAGGSYNEQFF. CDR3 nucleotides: TGTGCCAGCAGCCAAGCGGGGGGGTCCTACAATGAGCAGTTCTTC.

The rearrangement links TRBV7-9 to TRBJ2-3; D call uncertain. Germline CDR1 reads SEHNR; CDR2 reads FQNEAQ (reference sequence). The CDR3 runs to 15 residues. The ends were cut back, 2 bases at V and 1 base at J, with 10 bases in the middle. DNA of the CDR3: TGTGCCAGCAGCTTATCTTTATCTGGCACAGATACGCAGTATTTT. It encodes CASSLSLSGTDTQYF. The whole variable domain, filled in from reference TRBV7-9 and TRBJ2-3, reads DTGVSQNPRHKITKRGQNVTFRCDPISEHNRLYWYRQTLGQGPEFLTYFQNEAQLEKSRLLSDRFSAERPKGSFSTLEIQRTEQGDSAMYLCASSLSLSGTDTQYFGPGTRLTVL.

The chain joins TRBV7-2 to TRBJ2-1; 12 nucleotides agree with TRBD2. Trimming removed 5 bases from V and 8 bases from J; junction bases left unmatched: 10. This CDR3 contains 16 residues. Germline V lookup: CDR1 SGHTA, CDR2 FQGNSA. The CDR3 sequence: CASSTPTSGGGDEQFF. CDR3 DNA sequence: TGTGCCAGCAGCACCCCGACTAGCGGGGGAGGGGATGAGCAGTTCTTC.

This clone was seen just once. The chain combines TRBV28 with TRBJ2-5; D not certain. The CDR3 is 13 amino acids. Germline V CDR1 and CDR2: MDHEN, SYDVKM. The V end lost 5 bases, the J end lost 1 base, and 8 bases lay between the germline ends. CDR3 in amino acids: CASSTQVQETQYF. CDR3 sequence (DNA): TGTGCCAGCAGTACCCAGGTCCAAGAGACCCAGTACTTC.

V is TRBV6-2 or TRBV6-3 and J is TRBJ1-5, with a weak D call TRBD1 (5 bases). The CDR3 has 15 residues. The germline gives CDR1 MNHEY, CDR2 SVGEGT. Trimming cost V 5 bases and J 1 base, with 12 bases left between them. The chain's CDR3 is CASSLRQGSNQPQHF. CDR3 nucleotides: TGTGCCAGCAGTCTACGCCAGGGAAGCAATCAGCCCCAGCATTTT.

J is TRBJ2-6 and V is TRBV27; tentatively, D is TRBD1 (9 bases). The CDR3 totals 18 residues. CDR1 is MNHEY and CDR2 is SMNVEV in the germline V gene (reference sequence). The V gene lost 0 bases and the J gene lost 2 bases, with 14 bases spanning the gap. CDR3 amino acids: CASSLSSGTGPGANVLTF. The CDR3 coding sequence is TGTGCCAGCAGTTTATCTAGCGGGACAGGGCCTGGGGCCAACGTCCTGACTTTC.

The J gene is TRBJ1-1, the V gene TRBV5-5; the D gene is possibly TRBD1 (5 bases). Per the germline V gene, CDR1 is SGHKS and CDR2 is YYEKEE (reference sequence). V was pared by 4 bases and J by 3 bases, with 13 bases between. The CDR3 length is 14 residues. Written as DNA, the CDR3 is TGTGCCAGCAGCGTGAGCGGGGCGGACACTGAAGCTTTCTTT. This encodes CASSVSGADTEAFF.

Written as DNA, the CDR3 is TGTGCCAGCACTTTCGGCACCGGGGAGCTGTTTTTT. Amino acids: CASTFGTGELFF. The chain links TRBV6-5 to TRBJ2-2; D unclear. The CDR3 loop spans 12 amino acids. Germline lookup yields CDR1 MNHEY and CDR2 SVGAGI. V was shortened by 7 bases and J by 4 bases, with 7 bases between the two germline ends.

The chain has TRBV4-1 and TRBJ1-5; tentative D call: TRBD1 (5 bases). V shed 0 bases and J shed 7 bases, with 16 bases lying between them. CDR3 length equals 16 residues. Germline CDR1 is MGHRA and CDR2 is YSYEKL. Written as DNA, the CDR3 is TGCGCCAGCAGCCAAGAAGGACGGCAGGGTGGGCAGCCCCAGCATTTT. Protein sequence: CASSQEGRQGGQPQHF.

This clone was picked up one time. The DNA for the CDR3 is TGCGCCAGCAGCCAAGCTTTGGGGGACAGGGGAGCAACTAATGAAAAACTGTTTTTT. It yields the protein CASSQALGDRGATNEKLFF. The chain employs TRBV4-1 and TRBJ1-4; TRBD1 matches at 10 bases. Trimming removed 1 base from V and 0 bases from J; junction bases left unmatched: 8. In germline, CDR1 is MGHRA, CDR2 YSYEKL. The CDR3 sequence is 19 residues long.

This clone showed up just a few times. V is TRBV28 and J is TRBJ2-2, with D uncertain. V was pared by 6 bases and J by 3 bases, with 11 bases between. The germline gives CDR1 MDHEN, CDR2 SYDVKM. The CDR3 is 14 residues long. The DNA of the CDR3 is TGTGCCAGCAGGATACAGCAACACACCGGGGAGCTGTTTTTT. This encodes CASRIQQHTGELFF.

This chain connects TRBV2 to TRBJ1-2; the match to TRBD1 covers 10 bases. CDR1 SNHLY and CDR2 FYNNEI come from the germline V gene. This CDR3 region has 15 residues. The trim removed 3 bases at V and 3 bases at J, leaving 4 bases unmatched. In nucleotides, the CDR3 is TGTGCCAGCAGTGAGGGGGACAGGGGCCACTATGGCTACACCTTC. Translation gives CASSEGDRGHYGYTF.

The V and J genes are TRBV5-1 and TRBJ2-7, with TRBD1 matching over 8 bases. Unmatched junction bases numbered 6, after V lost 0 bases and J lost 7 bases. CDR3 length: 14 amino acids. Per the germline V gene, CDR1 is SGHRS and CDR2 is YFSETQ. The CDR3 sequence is CASSLASTGGEQYV. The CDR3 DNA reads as TGCGCCAGCAGCTTGGCTTCAACAGGGGGTGAGCAGTACGTC.

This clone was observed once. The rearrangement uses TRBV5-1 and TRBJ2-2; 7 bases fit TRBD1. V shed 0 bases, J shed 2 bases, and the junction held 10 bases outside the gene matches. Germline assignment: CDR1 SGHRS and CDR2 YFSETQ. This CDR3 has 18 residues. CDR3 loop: CASSLEPPGQRNTGELFF. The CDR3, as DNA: TGCGCCAGCAGCTTGGAGCCTCCGGGACAGAGAAACACCGGGGAGCTGTTTTTT.